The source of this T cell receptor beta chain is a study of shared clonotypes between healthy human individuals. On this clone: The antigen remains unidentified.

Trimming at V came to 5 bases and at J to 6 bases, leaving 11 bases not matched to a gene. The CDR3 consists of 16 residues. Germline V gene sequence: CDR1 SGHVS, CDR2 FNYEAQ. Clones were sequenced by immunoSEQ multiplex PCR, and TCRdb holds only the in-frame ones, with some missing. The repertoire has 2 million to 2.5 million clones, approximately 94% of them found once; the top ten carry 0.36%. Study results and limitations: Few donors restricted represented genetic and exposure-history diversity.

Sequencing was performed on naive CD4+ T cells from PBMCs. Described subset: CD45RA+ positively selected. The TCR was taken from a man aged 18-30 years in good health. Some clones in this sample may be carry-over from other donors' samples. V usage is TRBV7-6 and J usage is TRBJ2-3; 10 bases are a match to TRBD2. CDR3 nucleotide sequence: TGTGCCAGCAGCCGCGGACTAGCGGCGACTGCGGATACGCAGTATTTT. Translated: CASSRGLAATADTQYF.